The source of this T cell receptor (beta chain) is a study of blood T cell repertoires in COVID-19. Clones were sequenced by immunoSEQ multiplex PCR, and TCRdb holds only the in-frame ones, with some missing. The sample yields roughly 400,000 clones, about 89% seen once. The ends lost 6 bases at V and 6 bases at J; junction bases unmatched: 5. Germline CDR1 reads MNHEY; CDR2 reads SMNVEV (reference sequence). The CDR3 covers 13 residues. The receptor was isolated from a woman between 55 and 75 years old with COVID-19, enrolled during active disease. The sample consisted of peripheral blood. V usage is TRBV27 and J usage is TRBJ1-2; 9 bases agree with TRBD1. CDR3 amino acids: CASSPGQGHGYTF. The CDR3 DNA sequence: TGTGCCAGCAGCCCGGGACAGGGCCATGGCTACACCTTC.